This record looks at one TCR beta chain sequence and its context. V was clipped by 4 bases and J by 1 base; unmatched bases: 3. The CDR3 consists of 14 residues. Germline V lookup: CDR1 SNHLY, CDR2 FYNNEI. The entry originates in a study of blood T cell repertoires in COVID-19. Across the whole study: The cDNA or gDNA used as material had been derived from T cells, B-cell-depleted T cells, or PBMCs.

Assay used: immunoSEQ multiplex PCR; TCRdb lists only in-frame clones, some missing. The sample lists more than 35,000 clones, approximately 90% occurring once. Input material: peripheral blood. This chain joins TRBV2 and TRBJ1-1; TRBD1 matches at 7 bases. This clonotype was sampled from a man aged 55 to 70 with active COVID-19. The CDR3 DNA reads as TGTGCCAGCAGTGCCGGGACAGAGAACACTGAAGCTTTCTTT. It translates to CASSAGTENTEAFF.